Listed here are 10 T cell receptor beta chains from one sample, sequenced in a study of blood T cells in healthy people across ages. The authors ran a second PCR of about 6 to 11 cycles using a sample-barcoded 5' primer and a J-beta primer mix. TCRdb fed the 5' RACE reads into MiXCR, producing one record per CDR3 protein. Of some 920,000 distinct CDR3 sequences in the sample, about 53% were seen once. Source material: blood. These receptors were obtained from a woman in her sixties in good health.

The chain uses TRBV12-3 or TRBV12-4 and TRBJ2-4; 7 positions agree with TRBD2. This CDR3 contains 15 residues. J gave up 3 bases and V 6 bases, and 8 bases lay outside the gene matches. The CDR3 is CASSGGWGGKNIQYF. CDR3 coding DNA: TGTGCCAGCAGCGGGGGTTGGGGGGGCAAAAACATTCAGTACTTC.

This clonotype was recorded a few times. The chain links TRBV27 to TRBJ1-4; no reliable D call. This CDR3 comprises 15 residues. Trimming took off 5 bases at V and 0 bases at J, with 10 bases between the two ends. CDR1 is MNHEY and CDR2 is SMNVEV in the germline V gene (reference sequence). The CDR3 DNA reads as TGTGCCAGCAGTGACCTATTGGCAACTAATGAAAAACTGTTTTTT. Amino acids: CASSDLLATNEKLFF.

The chain recombines TRBV12-3 or TRBV12-4 with TRBJ2-7; maybe TRBD1 (5 bases). The germline V and J ends were trimmed by 5 bases and 0 bases, with 14 bases remaining between them. The CDR3 runs 15 residues. The DNA of the CDR3 is TGTGCCAGCAGTGCGAACAGGCAGCCCTCCTACGAGCAGTACTTC. This gives the protein CASSANRQPSYEQYF.

A single count supports this clonotype. This chain uses TRBV7-2 with TRBJ2-1; 9 positions agree with TRBD2. CDR1 is SGHTA and CDR2 is FQGNSA in the germline V gene. This CDR3 region has 13 residues. J was trimmed by 7 bases and V by 5 bases; bases with no gene match: 3. The CDR3 protein is CASSGTSLNEQFF. The CDR3 region has the DNA TGTGCCAGCAGCGGGACTAGCTTAAATGAGCAGTTCTTC.

This chain joins TRBV20-1 and TRBJ2-1; D not certain. This CDR3 is 12 amino acids long. V shed 2 bases and J shed 5 bases, with 7 bases lying between them. The V gene's germline CDR1 is DFQATT and CDR2 SNEGSKA (reference sequence). The CDR3 loop reads CSARHPNNEQFF. The CDR3 DNA is TGCAGTGCTAGACACCCGAACAATGAGCAGTTCTTC.

This clonotype has only a few counts. J is TRBJ2-5 and V is TRBV7-2; 9 bases align to TRBD1. Germline V gene lookup returns CDR1 SGHTA and CDR2 FQGNSA. The CDR3 loop spans 14 amino acids. Trimming took 7 bases from V and 4 from J; bases not matched to a gene: 7. The CDR3 sequence: CASKLGTGRETQYF. DNA of the CDR3: TGTGCCAGCAAACTCGGGACAGGGCGAGAGACCCAGTACTTC. The full variable domain, its missing parts supplied by reference TRBV7-2 and TRBJ2-5, is GAGVSQSPSNKVTEKGKDVELRCDPISGHTALYWYRQSLGQGLEFLIYFQGNSAPDKSGLPSDRFSAERTGGSVSTLTIQRTQQEDSAVYLCASKLGTGRETQYFGPGTRLLVL.

The CDR3 protein is CASSYVLADEDEQYF. The CDR3 DNA is TGTGCCAGCAGTTACGTTCTAGCGGACGAGGACGAGCAGTACTTC. The chain has TRBV6-2 or TRBV6-3 and TRBJ2-7, with 7 bases fitting TRBD2. This CDR3 is 15 amino acids long. Trimming took 2 bases from V and 5 from J; bases not matched to a gene: 9. Germline CDR1 MNHEY, CDR2 SVGEGT.

The V call is TRBV6-2 or TRBV6-3, the J call TRBJ2-3, with 7 bases fitting TRBD1. Germline assignment: CDR1 MNHEY and CDR2 SVGEGT. Trimming cost V 8 bases and J 2 bases; bases outside gene matches: 7. This CDR3 has 14 residues. Written as DNA, the CDR3 is TGTGCCAGCCTTAAGGGGGCCTCCACAGATACGCAGTATTTT. Translated, it gives CASLKGASTDTQYF.

V gene TRBV10-3 combines with J gene TRBJ2-3; a weak D match, TRBD1 (6 bases). V shed 7 bases and J shed 6 bases, with 14 bases lying between them. The germline V gene has CDR1 ENHRY and CDR2 SYGVKD. This CDR3 region has 13 residues. The CDR3, as DNA: TGTGCCATCAACCCAGGGGTTAGCGATACGCAGTATTTT. This encodes CAINPGVSDTQYF.

This chain joins TRBV6-2 or TRBV6-3 and TRBJ2-3, with 9 bases aligning to TRBD1. V lost 6 bases to trimming and J lost 2 bases; unmatched junction nucleotides: 6. Germline V lookup: CDR1 MNHEY, CDR2 SVGEGT. The length of the CDR3 is 15 residues. CDR3 nucleotide sequence: TGTGCCAGCAGCTATACAGGGGGCCCCACAGATACGCAGTATTTT. This gives the protein CASSYTGGPTDTQYF.